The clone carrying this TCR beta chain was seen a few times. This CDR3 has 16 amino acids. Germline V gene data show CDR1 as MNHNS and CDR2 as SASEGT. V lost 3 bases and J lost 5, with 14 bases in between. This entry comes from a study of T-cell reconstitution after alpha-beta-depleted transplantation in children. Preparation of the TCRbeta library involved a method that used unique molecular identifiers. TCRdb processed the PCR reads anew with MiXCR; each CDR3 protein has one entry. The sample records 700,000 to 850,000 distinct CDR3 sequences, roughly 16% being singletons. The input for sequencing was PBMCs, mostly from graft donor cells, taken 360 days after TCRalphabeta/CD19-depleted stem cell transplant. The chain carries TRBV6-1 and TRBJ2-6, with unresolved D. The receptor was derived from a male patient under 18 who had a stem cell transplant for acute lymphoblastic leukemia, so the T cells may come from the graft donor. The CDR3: CASSERTALRANVLTF. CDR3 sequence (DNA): TGTGCCAGCAGTGAGAGGACCGCCTTGAGGGCCAACGTCCTGACTTTC.